The 14 T cell receptor beta chains below all came from one sample that was sequenced in a study of beta chain features in type 1 diabetes. TCRB transcripts that were expressed got sequenced, as all of the isolated RNA had been reverse transcribed. The protocol was immunoSEQ multiplex PCR, while the TCRdb copy is restricted to in-frame clones and leaves out a portion. This sample yields some 180,000 clones, of which about 13% are seen a single time; 0.55% to 0.8% belongs to the top ten. Sequencing was done on a sample of central memory CD4+ T cells from blood. These receptors originate from a woman between 18 and 29 years old in good health.

This clone was observed at least ten times. Other DNA sequences from this sample encode an identical CDR3 as well. J is TRBJ1-5 and V is TRBV28, with D possibly TRBD1 on 5 matching bases. V was cut by 6 bases and J by 4 bases, with 16 bases left in between. The CDR3 contains 15 residues. Germline V gives CDR1 MDHEN, CDR2 SYDVKM. In nucleotides, the CDR3 is TGTGCCAGCAGCCTTACAGGAGCGCGGAATCAGCCCCAGCATTTT. This gives the protein CASSLTGARNQPQHF.

This clone was seen only a few times. The chain is built from TRBV30 and TRBJ1-1; D is undetermined. This CDR3 is 12 amino acids long. V lost 4 bases and J 10 bases, leaving 16 bases between the germline ends. Germline V gene data show CDR1 as GTSNPN and CDR2 as SVGIG (reference sequence). CDR3 in amino acids: CAWTESFSGAFF. CDR3 DNA: TGTGCCTGGACGGAGAGCTTTTCTGGAGCTTTCTTT.

This clone was seen only a few times. CDR3 sequence reads: CASKKDRNTDTQYF. The CDR3 DNA reads as TGTGCCAGCAAGAAGGACAGAAACACAGATACGCAGTATTTT. The rearrangement joins TRBV14 to TRBJ2-3; TRBD1 is a possible D gene (6 bases). This CDR3 region has 14 residues. Germline CDR1 is SGHDN and CDR2 is FVKESK. V was clipped by 7 bases and J by 2 bases, with 13 bases between them.

This clone showed up just a few times. The CDR3 here is CASRGGDSGANVLTF. The CDR3 DNA follows: TGTGCCAGCAGAGGAGGTGACTCTGGGGCCAACGTCCTGACTTTC. This chain connects TRBV28 to TRBJ2-6; perhaps TRBD2 as D (5 bases). The V end was cut by 6 bases, the J end by 0 bases, with 9 bases between. Germline values: CDR1 MDHEN, CDR2 SYDVKM. CDR3 size: 15 residues.

This clone was observed a few times. The chain combines TRBV12-5 with TRBJ2-3; 10 nucleotides align to TRBD2. Per germline, CDR1 LGHNT and CDR2 FRNRAP. CDR3 length equals 16 residues. Losses at the gene ends were 5 bases for V and 0 bases for J; bases not matched to a gene: 5. The CDR3 is CASGSGRDASTDTQYF. CDR3 nucleotide sequence: TGTGCTAGTGGTAGCGGGAGGGATGCTAGCACAGATACGCAGTATTTT.

There are a few counts of this clone. The V and J genes are TRBV30 and TRBJ2-4; 10 positions match TRBD2. From germline, CDR1 is GTSNPN and CDR2 SVGIG (reference sequence). There are 13 residues in the CDR3. V shed 5 bases and J 8 bases; nucleotides not matched to a gene: 6. The CDR3 region has the DNA TGTGCCTGGGGTCTAGCGGGAGCACACATTCAGTACTTC. It is translated as CAWGLAGAHIQYF.

Comment on this clone: This CDR3 is also generated by other DNA sequences in the sample. This rearrangement joins TRBV5-1 to TRBJ1-1, with 7 bases matching TRBD1. The CDR3 runs to 14 residues. The V segment lost 2 bases and the J segment 5 bases; nucleotides outside the gene matches: 6. The germline V gene encodes CDR1 SGHRS and CDR2 YFSETQ. CDR3 in amino acids: CASSFGTEGTEAFF. CDR3 coding DNA: TGCGCCAGCAGCTTCGGGACAGAGGGGACTGAAGCTTTCTTT.

This clone showed up just a few times. The rearrangement joins TRBV4-3 to TRBJ2-4, with 7 bases that match TRBD2. The CDR3 is 19 residues long. V dropped 4 bases and J dropped 0; count of bases not matched to a gene: 15. The germline gives CDR1 LGHNA, CDR2 YSLEER. In DNA form, the CDR3 reads TGCGCCAGCAGCCCCCGTAGGCGGGAGTGGGGCTTAGCCAAAAACATTCAGTACTTC. This gives the protein CASSPRRREWGLAKNIQYF.

The chain has TRBV14 and TRBJ2-3; D uncertain. The CDR3 runs 14 residues. Germline lookup yields CDR1 SGHDN and CDR2 FVKESK. Trimming removed 3 bases from V and 2 bases from J, with 9 bases in between. CDR3 sequence: CASSQVGSTDTQYF. In DNA form, the CDR3 reads TGTGCCAGCAGCCAGGTCGGTTCCACAGATACGCAGTATTTT.

This clone came up a few times. Here the CDR3 reads CSVEGQGGEKLFF. In nucleotides, the CDR3 is TGCAGCGTTGAAGGACAGGGGGGCGAAAAACTGTTTTTT. The chain recombines TRBV29-1 with TRBJ1-4; 9 nucleotides match TRBD1. Germline values: CDR1 SQVTM, CDR2 ANQGSEA. The CDR3 spans 13 residues. J gave up 8 bases and V 1 base, and 2 bases lay outside the gene matches.

This chain uses TRBV30 with TRBJ1-2; no definite D call. V gave up 2 bases and J gave up 4 bases, with 8 bases separating them. Per the germline V gene, CDR1 is GTSNPN and CDR2 is SVGIG (reference sequence). The CDR3 covers 12 residues. The CDR3 DNA sequence: TGTGCCTGGAGTCCCGGGAGCTATGGCTACACCTTC. Protein product: CAWSPGSYGYTF.

V usage is TRBV7-8 and J usage is TRBJ2-1; D possibly corresponds to TRBD2 (6 bases). Germline V gene sequence: CDR1 SGHVS, CDR2 FQNEAQ. The V end was cut by 3 bases, the J end by 5 bases, with 11 bases between. The CDR3 covers 14 residues. This chain's CDR3 is CASSLGRTNNEQFF. As DNA, the CDR3 is TGTGCCAGCAGCTTGGGTAGGACTAACAATGAGCAGTTCTTC.

The genes are TRBV14 and TRBJ1-2; a weak D match, TRBD1 (6 bases). Germline CDR1 is SGHDN and CDR2 is FVKESK. The CDR3 totals 14 residues. V was clipped by 0 bases and J by 9 bases, with 14 bases between them. CDR3 nucleotides: TGTGCCAGCAGCCAAGAGGGGGCCCTCAGACGCTACACCTTC. Protein sequence: CASSQEGALRRYTF.

This chain links TRBV30 with TRBJ2-2; 10 bases are shared with TRBD1. The CDR3 has 14 amino acids. CDR1 and CDR2 from the germline V gene are GTSNPN and SVGIG (reference sequence). The CDR3 nucleotides are TGTGCTCTCTCCGGGACAGGGGACACCGGGGAGCTGTTTTTT. Translating gives CALSGTGDTGELFF.